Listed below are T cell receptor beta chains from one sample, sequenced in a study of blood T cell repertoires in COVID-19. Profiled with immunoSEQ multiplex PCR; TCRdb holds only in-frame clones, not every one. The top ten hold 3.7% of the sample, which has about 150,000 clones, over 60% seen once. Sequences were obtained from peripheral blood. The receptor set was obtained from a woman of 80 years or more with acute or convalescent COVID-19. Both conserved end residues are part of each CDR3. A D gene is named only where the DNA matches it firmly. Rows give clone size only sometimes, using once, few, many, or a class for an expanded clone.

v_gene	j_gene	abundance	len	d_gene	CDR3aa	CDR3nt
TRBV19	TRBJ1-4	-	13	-	CASNIATNEKLFF	TGTGCCAGTAACATTGCAACTAATGAAAAACTGTTTTTT
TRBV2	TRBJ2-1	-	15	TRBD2	CASRPGTSAYNEQFF	TGTGCCAGCAGGCCCGGGACTAGCGCCTACAATGAGCAGTTCTTC
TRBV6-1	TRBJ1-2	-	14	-	CASSEGTDNYGYTF	TGTGCCAGCAGTGAAGGTACTGATAACTATGGCTACACCTTC
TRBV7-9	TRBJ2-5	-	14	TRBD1	CASSRTTGIETQYF	TGTGCCAGCAGCAGAACGACAGGGATAGAGACCCAGTACTTC
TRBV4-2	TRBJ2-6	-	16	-	CASSQDGGNGANVLTF	TGTGCCAGCAGCCAAGATGGGGGGAACGGGGCCAACGTCCTGACTTTC
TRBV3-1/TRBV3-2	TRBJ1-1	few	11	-	CASRRGTEAFF	TGTGCCAGCAGACGGGGCACTGAAGCTTTCTTT
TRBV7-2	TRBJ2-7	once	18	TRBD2	CASRTEGPAPAGSYEQYF	TGTGCCAGCAGAACTGAAGGTCCCGCGCCAGCGGGAAGCTACGAGCAGTACTTC
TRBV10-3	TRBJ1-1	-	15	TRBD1	CAISGITGVHTEAFF	TGTGCCATCAGTGGAATTACAGGGGTCCACACTGAAGCTTTCTTT
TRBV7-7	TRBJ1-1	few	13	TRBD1	CASSPDRVAEAFF	TGTGCCAGCAGCCCTGACAGGGTAGCTGAAGCTTTCTTT
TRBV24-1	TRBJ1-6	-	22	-	CATTWVPTRDTTKSSYNSPLHF	TGTGCCACCACATGGGTGCCCACAAGGGACACTACTAAGAGCTCCTATAATTCACCCCTCCACTTT
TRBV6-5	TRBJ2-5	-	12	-	CATKQSQETQYF	TGTGCCACCAAACAGAGCCAAGAGACCCAGTACTTC
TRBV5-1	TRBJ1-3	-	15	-	CASSATGDSGNTIYF	TGCGCCAGCAGCGCAACAGGCGACTCTGGAAACACCATATATTTT
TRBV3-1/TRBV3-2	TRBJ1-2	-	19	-	CASSQVWGGTGQPNYGYTF	TGTGCCAGCAGCCAAGTGTGGGGGGGAACGGGGCAACCTAACTATGGCTACACCTTC
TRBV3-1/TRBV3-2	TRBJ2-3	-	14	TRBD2	CASRTAGGKDTQYF	TGTGCCAGCAGAACAGCGGGAGGAAAAGATACGCAGTATTTT
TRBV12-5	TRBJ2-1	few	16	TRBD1	CASGLTHGTAPNEQFF	TGTGCTAGTGGTTTGACCCACGGGACAGCCCCCAATGAGCAGTTCTTC
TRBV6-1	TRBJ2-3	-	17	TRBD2	CASSGLAGGPLSDTQYF	TGTGCCAGCAGTGGCCTAGCGGGAGGGCCTCTATCAGATACGCAGTATTTT
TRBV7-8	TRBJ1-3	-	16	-	CASSLGPVAGGNTIYF	TGTGCCAGCAGCTTAGGGCCGGTCGCGGGAGGAAACACCATATATTTT
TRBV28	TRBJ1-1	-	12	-	CASSQGWAEAFF	TGTGCCAGCAGTCAGGGATGGGCTGAAGCTTTCTTT
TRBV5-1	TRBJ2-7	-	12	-	CASRNSAYEQYF	TGCGCCAGCAGGAATAGCGCCTACGAGCAGTACTTC
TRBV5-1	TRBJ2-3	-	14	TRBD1	CASSRGQTTDTQYF	TGCGCCAGCAGTCGGGGACAGACCACAGATACGCAGTATTTT
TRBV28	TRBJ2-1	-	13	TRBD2	CASSLPGGIEQFF	TGTGCCAGCAGTCTACCGGGGGGAATTGAGCAGTTCTTC
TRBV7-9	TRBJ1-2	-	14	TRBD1	CASSPGQGIYGYTF	TGTGCCAGCAGCCCCGGACAGGGCATCTATGGCTACACCTTC
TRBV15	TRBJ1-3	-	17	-	CATSRDGASVSGNTIYF	TGTGCCACCAGCAGAGATGGGGCATCCGTCTCTGGAAACACCATATATTTT
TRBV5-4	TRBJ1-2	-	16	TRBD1	CASSLDWGQGGYGYTF	TGTGCCAGCAGCTTGGATTGGGGACAGGGGGGTTATGGCTACACCTTC
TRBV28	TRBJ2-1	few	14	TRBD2	CASSPGGRGNEQFF	TGTGCCAGCAGTCCCGGGGGGAGGGGCAATGAGCAGTTCTTC
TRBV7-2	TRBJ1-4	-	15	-	CASSFTGTISEKLFF	TGTGCCAGCAGCTTCACCGGGACAATTAGTGAAAAACTGTTTTTT
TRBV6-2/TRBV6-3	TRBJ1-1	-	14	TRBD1	CASSSGGLNTEAFF	TGTGCCAGCAGTTCAGGGGGCTTGAACACTGAAGCTTTCTTT
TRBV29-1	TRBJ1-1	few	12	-	CSVNEQNTEAFF	TGCAGCGTTAATGAACAGAACACTGAAGCTTTCTTT
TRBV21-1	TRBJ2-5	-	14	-	CASIYTRTQETQYF	TGTGCCAGCATCTATACTAGGACCCAAGAGACCCAGTACTTC
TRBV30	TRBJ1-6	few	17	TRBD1	CAWSFRQGRAHNSPLHF	TGTGCCTGGAGTTTCAGACAGGGGAGGGCCCATAATTCACCCCTCCACTTT
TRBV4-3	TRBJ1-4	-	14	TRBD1	CASSQGQGYEKLFF	TGCGCCAGCAGCCAAGGACAGGGCTATGAAAAACTGTTTTTT
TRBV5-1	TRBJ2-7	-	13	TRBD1	CASSLGQGGEQYF	TGCGCCAGCAGCCTGGGACAGGGCGGCGAGCAGTACTTC
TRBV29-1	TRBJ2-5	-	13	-	CSVRGDKKETQYF	TGCAGCGTCCGGGGGGACAAAAAAGAGACCCAGTACTTC